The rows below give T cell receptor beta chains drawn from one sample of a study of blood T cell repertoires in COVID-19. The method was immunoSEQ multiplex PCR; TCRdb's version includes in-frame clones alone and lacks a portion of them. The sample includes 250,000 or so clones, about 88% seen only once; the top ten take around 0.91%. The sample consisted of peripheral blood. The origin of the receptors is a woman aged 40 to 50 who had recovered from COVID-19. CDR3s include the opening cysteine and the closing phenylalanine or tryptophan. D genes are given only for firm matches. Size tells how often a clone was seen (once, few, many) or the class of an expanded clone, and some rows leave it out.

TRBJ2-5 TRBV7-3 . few CASSPLGIGGAQYF TGTGCCAGCAGCCCCCTGGGCATAGGGGGGGCCCAGTACTTC
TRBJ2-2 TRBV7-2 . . CASTRGGWNTGELFF TGTGCCAGTACCAGGGGCGGGTGGAACACCGGGGAGCTGTTTTTT
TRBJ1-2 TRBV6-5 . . CASSYSGDEGYTF TGTGCCAGCAGTTATTCAGGGGATGAGGGCTACACCTTC
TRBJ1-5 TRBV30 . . CAWSPRDNSYSNQPQHF TGTGCCTGGAGTCCCAGGGACAACTCGTATAGCAATCAGCCCCAGCATTTT
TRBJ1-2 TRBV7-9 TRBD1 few CASQDKGAGYTF TGTGCCAGCCAGGACAAGGGGGCGGGCTACACCTTC
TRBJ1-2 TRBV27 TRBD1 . CASSLLGGQYESGGYTF TGTGCCAGCAGTTTATTGGGGGGACAGTACGAATCTGGGGGCTACACCTTC
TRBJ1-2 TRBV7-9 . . CASSLVAGGGYTF TGTGCCAGCAGCTTAGTTGCAGGAGGGGGCTACACCTTC
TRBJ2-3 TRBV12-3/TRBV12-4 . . CASSSGTDTQYF TGTGCCAGCAGCTCTGGCACAGATACGCAGTATTTT
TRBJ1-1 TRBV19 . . CASTPLTGGGTEAFF TGTGCCAGTACCCCCCTTACGGGGGGTGGCACTGAAGCTTTCTTT
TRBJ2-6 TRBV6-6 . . CASSYDNPGANVLTF TGTGCCAGCAGTTACGACAATCCTGGGGCCAACGTCCTGACTTTC
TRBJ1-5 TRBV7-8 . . CASSLWQAPPQHF TGTGCCAGCAGCTTATGGCAGGCCCCCCCCCAGCATTTT
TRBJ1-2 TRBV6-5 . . CASIGGRNYGYTF TGTGCCAGCATCGGGGGGAGAAACTATGGCTACACCTTC
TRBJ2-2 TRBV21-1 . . CASSKVRAGLAGEYDTGELFF TGTGCCAGCAGCAAAGTAAGGGCGGGACTAGCGGGAGAGTACGACACCGGGGAGCTGTTTTTT
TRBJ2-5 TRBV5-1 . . CASSLTSSQETQYF TGCGCCAGCAGCTTGACTAGCAGTCAAGAGACCCAGTACTTC
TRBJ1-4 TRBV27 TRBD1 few CASSQTGSNEKLFF TGTGCCAGCAGTCAGACAGGGTCTAATGAAAAACTGTTTTTT
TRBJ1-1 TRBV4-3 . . CASSPSWVGNGVAFF TGCGCCAGCAGCCCATCTTGGGTCGGGAATGGAGTCGCTTTCTTT
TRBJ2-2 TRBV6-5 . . CASKSWGGTGELFF TGTGCCAGCAAGAGCTGGGGCGGCACCGGGGAGCTGTTTTTT
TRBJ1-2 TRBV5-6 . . CASSPRQRFYGYTF TGTGCCAGCAGCCCCCGACAGCGCTTCTATGGCTACACCTTC
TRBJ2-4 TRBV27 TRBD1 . CASSLGGRLGPKNIQYF TGTGCCAGCAGTCTAGGGGGCCGTCTCGGCCCCAAAAACATTCAGTACTTC
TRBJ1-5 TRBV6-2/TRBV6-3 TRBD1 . CASSPTRQGRNQPQHF TGTGCCAGCAGCCCTACCCGACAGGGACGCAATCAGCCCCAGCATTTT
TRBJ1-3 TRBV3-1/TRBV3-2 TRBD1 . CASSHHPQGENTIYF TGTGCCAGCAGCCACCACCCGCAGGGGGAAAACACCATATATTTT
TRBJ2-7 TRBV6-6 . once CASGGLPPYEQYF TGTGCCAGCGGAGGACTCCCCCCCTACGAGCAGTACTTC
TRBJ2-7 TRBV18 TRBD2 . CASSGREGSYEQYF TGTGCCAGCTCAGGGAGGGAAGGTTCCTACGAGCAGTACTTC
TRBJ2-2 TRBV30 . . CAWAWGHGELFF TGTGCCTGGGCCTGGGGGCACGGGGAGCTGTTTTTT
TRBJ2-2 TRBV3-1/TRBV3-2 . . CASSQAPSPGAGELFF TGTGCCAGCAGCCAAGCTCCCTCGCCAGGGGCCGGGGAGCTGTTTTTT
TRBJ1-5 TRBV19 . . CASRTPNTRQPQHF TGTGCCAGTAGGACTCCGAACACCCGTCAGCCCCAGCATTTT
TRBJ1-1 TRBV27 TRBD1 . CASSLSTGPRAEAFF TGTGCCAGCAGTTTATCGACAGGGCCCAGGGCTGAAGCTTTCTTT
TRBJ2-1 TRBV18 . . CASSPTAGNYGNEQFF TGTGCCAGCTCACCAACGGCGGGGAACTACGGCAATGAGCAGTTCTTC
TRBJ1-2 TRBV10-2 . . CASTSGPGERAGYTF TGCGCCAGCACCTCGGGACCGGGAGAGCGGGCTGGCTACACCTTC
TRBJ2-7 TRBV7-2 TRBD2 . CASSLAGTAGAGGEQYF TGTGCCAGCAGCTTAGCGGGGACCGCGGGAGCCGGAGGCGAGCAGTACTTC
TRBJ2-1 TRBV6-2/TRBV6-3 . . CASSYFTGPLDEQFF TGTGCCAGCAGTTACTTTACAGGCCCTTTGGATGAGCAGTTCTTC